This TCR beta chain originates from a study of human T cells and chemical hapten exposure. Overall study: In the sensitization step, 2% DPC was placed on 2 cm by 2 cm of upper inner arm skin. Cases of alopecia areata, totalis or universalis occurred in a predominantly female patient group.

The germline CDR1 and CDR2 sequences are SGHNT and YYREEE (reference sequence). V was pared by 0 bases and J by 1 base, with 7 bases between. This CDR3 is 14 amino acids long. The time point denotes: patch test 1, 2 weeks after DPC sensitization. Described treatment: therapeutic diphenylcyclopropenone sensitization with weekly scalp DPC. Whole blood that had not been fractionated was the source of extracted total RNA. General study findings and limits: Relative to control repertoires, expanded TCRs gave rise to significantly more large CDR3 similarity clusters.

TCRdb analysed the RACE reads with MiXCR anew, one entry per CDR3 protein. The data show under 40,000 distinct CDR3 sequences, just under 6.5% seen once. This clonotype showed up just a few times. As yet, its antigen is unknown. The sample here was whole blood, taken in connection with sensitization to the hapten diphenylcyclopropenone (DPC). V and J are TRBV5-4 and TRBJ2-5; D is unresolved. This TCR was sampled from a woman under 40 with alopecia areata. Some clones in this sample may be carry-over from other donors' samples. CDR3 sequence (DNA): TGTGCCAGCAGCTTGGTGGGTACCCAAGAGACCCAGTACTTC. It codes for CASSLVGTQETQYF.